One TCR beta chain is described in this entry. Study members were between roughly 18 and 100 years old and lived in about two dozen US regions. Participants had their cohort set by participant-reported clinical history. The CDR3 runs 15 residues. J gave up 5 bases and V 2 bases, and 10 bases lay outside the gene matches. CDR1 is GTSNPN and CDR2 is SVGIG in the germline V gene (reference sequence). The data belong to a study of blood T cell repertoires in COVID-19. In the study overall: Both acute and convalescent COVID-19 samples were obtained from the United States, Italy and Spain.

Study processing details: Nucleated cell counts were estimated from reference gene primer amplification. Assay: immunoSEQ multiplex PCR; the TCRdb copy retains only in-frame clones and omits some. V, J and clone size are taken as reported in that table, and D and trimming were inferred from the DNA itself. The sample records 310,000 or so clones, approximately 90% being singletons. The sequenced sample consisted of PBMCs or T cells enriched from blood (not recorded which). This receptor was identified in a woman between 18 and 30 years old who had recovered from COVID-19. The chain joins TRBV30 to TRBJ1-1; 8 nucleotides agree with TRBD1. The CDR3 here is CAWSRDDRGRTEAFF. CDR3 DNA: TGTGCCTGGAGTCGAGACGACAGGGGAAGGACTGAAGCTTTCTTT.